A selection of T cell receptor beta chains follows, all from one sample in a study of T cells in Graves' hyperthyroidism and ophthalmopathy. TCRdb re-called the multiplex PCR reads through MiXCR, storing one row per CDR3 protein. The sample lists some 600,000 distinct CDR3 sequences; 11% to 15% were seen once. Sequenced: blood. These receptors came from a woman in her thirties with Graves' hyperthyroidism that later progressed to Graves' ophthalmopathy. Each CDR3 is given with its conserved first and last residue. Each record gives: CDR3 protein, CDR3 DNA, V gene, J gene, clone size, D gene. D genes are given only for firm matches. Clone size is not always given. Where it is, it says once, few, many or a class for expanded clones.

CASSGAGYDEQFF	TGTGCCAGCAGTGGGGCAGGGTACGATGAGCAGTTCTTC	TRBV2	TRBJ2-1	many	NA
CASRKTTGVGTTNEKLFF	TGTGCCAGCAGAAAAACGACAGGGGTGGGGACGACTAATGAAAAACTGTTTTTT	TRBV2	TRBJ1-4	many	TRBD1
CASSPHREYGETQYF	TGTGCCAGCAGCCCTCACAGGGAGTATGGGGAGACCCAGTACTTC	TRBV7-2	TRBJ2-5	many	NA
CSASRDSGSPLHF	TGCAGTGCTAGCAGGGATAGTGGTTCACCCCTCCACTTT	TRBV20-1	TRBJ1-6	many	NA
CASSEFRNEQFF	TGTGCCAGCAGTGAGTTCCGGAATGAGCAGTTCTTC	TRBV6-4	TRBJ2-1	few	NA
CSAGADSEAFF	TGCAGCGCTGGGGCGGATTCCGAAGCTTTCTTT	TRBV29-1	TRBJ1-1	many	NA
CASSFSRRDTGELFF	TGTGCCAGCAGCTTCTCTCGTAGGGACACCGGGGAGCTGTTTTTT	TRBV11-3	TRBJ2-2	many	NA
CASSIRTGTGTNEKLFF	TGTGCCAGTAGTATCCGGACAGGGACGGGTACTAATGAAAAACTGTTTTTT	TRBV19	TRBJ1-4	many	TRBD1
CAWRGNRGWYEQFF	TGTGCCTGGAGGGGGAACAGGGGATGGTATGAGCAGTTCTTC	TRBV30	TRBJ2-1	few	TRBD1
CASSLASGTGAFF	TGTGCCAGCAGCTTAGCCTCCGGGACAGGGGCTTTCTTT	TRBV7-2	TRBJ1-1	many	TRBD1
CATSPAGGYHTEAFF	TGTGCCACCAGCCCGGCCGGGGGCTACCACACTGAAGCTTTCTTT	TRBV24-1	TRBJ1-1	many	NA
CASSQTGVDQPQHF	TGTGCCAGCAGCCAGACAGGGGTGGACCAGCCCCAGCATTTT	TRBV9	TRBJ1-5	NA	TRBD1
CASSPRLSTDTQYF	TGCGCCAGCAGCCCAAGACTGTCCACAGATACGCAGTATTTT	TRBV5-1	TRBJ2-3	many	NA
CASSVTQVSETQYF	TGTGCCAGTAGTGTGACACAGGTCTCGGAGACCCAGTACTTC	TRBV19	TRBJ2-5	NA	NA
CASSPSGGEGYGYTF	TGTGCCAGCAGTCCCTCGGGGGGGGAGGGCTATGGCTACACCTTC	TRBV28	TRBJ1-2	many	NA
CASLGGAGGSEQFF	TGTGCCAGCTTGGGGGGGGCGGGAGGGTCTGAGCAGTTCTTC	TRBV27	TRBJ2-1	once	TRBD2
CASSSGTSGGQETQYF	TGTGCCAGCAGTTCGGGGACTAGCGGGGGCCAAGAGACCCAGTACTTC	TRBV6-5	TRBJ2-5	few	TRBD2
CASSAQLQETQYF	TGCGCCAGCAGTGCGCAGCTCCAAGAGACCCAGTACTTC	TRBV10-1	TRBJ2-5	NA	NA
CASSLQGALVEKLFF	TGTGCCAGCAGTTTACAGGGGGCCCTAGTCGAAAAACTGTTTTTT	TRBV7-8	TRBJ1-4	many	TRBD1
CASGQLFGGTDTQYF	TGTGCCAGCGGACAACTCTTCGGTGGCACAGATACGCAGTATTTT	TRBV2	TRBJ2-3	many	NA
CASSLAGTSGIYEQYF	TGTGCCAGCAGCTTAGCAGGGACTAGCGGGATCTACGAGCAGTACTTC	TRBV11-2	TRBJ2-7	many	TRBD2
CASSARPLEAFF	TGTGCCAGCAGCGCGCGGCCCCTCGAAGCTTTCTTT	TRBV7-9	TRBJ1-1	many	NA
CASSYSGRVNTEAFF	TGTGCCAGCAGTTACTCGGGACGTGTGAACACTGAAGCTTTCTTT	TRBV6-5	TRBJ1-1	many	NA
CASSLPSGEQYF	TGTGCCAGCAGCCTACCCAGCGGGGAGCAGTACTTC	TRBV6-1	TRBJ2-7	many	NA
CASSQHTETGEQYF	TGTGCCAGCAGCCAACACACGGAGACGGGCGAGCAGTACTTC	TRBV3-1	TRBJ2-7	many	NA
CASSLEGGTFPDTQYF	TGCGCCAGCAGCTTGGAGGGCGGGACTTTCCCAGATACGCAGTATTTT	TRBV5-1	TRBJ2-3	many	NA
CASSFPQRGTYNEQFF	TGTGCCAGCAGCTTCCCCCAGCGGGGGACCTACAATGAGCAGTTCTTC	TRBV12-3/TRBV12-4	TRBJ2-1	NA	TRBD2
CASSYSGTGATEQFF	TGTGCCAGCAGTTACTCGGGGACAGGCGCTACAGAGCAGTTCTTC	TRBV6-2/TRBV6-3	TRBJ2-1	many	TRBD1
CASSQDPGSGQTQYF	TGCGCCAGCAGCCAAGATCCGGGGAGCGGGCAGACCCAGTACTTC	TRBV4-1	TRBJ2-5	NA	NA
CASSESWVNQPQHF	TGTGCCAGCAGTGAGTCGTGGGTCAATCAGCCCCAGCATTTT	TRBV6-1	TRBJ1-5	many	NA
CASSQDAQGHQPQHF	TGTGCCAGCAGCCAAGACGCCCAGGGGCATCAGCCCCAGCATTTT	TRBV4-2	TRBJ1-5	NA	NA
CASSPEANTGELFF	TGCGCCAGCAGCCCGGAGGCGAACACCGGGGAGCTGTTTTTT	TRBV5-1	TRBJ2-2	many	NA
CASRQREHSGQETQYF	TGTGCCAGCAGGCAACGCGAACATAGCGGCCAAGAGACCCAGTACTTC	TRBV7-2	TRBJ2-5	NA	NA
CASSHPLGGMNTEAFF	TGCGCCAGCAGCCACCCGCTGGGCGGAATGAACACTGAAGCTTTCTTT	TRBV4-1	TRBJ1-1	few	NA
CASSPGSGNQPQHF	TGCGCCAGCAGCCCCGGGTCCGGCAATCAGCCCCAGCATTTT	TRBV5-1	TRBJ1-5	many	NA
CASSILDSQAIQPQHF	TGTGCCAGTAGTATTTTAGACAGCCAAGCTATACAGCCCCAGCATTTT	TRBV19	TRBJ1-5	few	NA
CASSFHAYEQYF	TGTGCCAGCAGTTTTCATGCCTACGAGCAGTACTTC	TRBV12-3/TRBV12-4	TRBJ2-7	NA	NA
CSARFTGTGRANEQYF	TGCAGTGCTAGATTTACCGGGACAGGGAGGGCCAACGAGCAGTACTTC	TRBV20-1	TRBJ2-7	few	TRBD1
CASSSYSGRIAGELFF	TGTGCCAGCAGCTCTTATAGCGGGAGGATAGCCGGGGAGCTGTTTTTT	TRBV7-2	TRBJ2-2	NA	TRBD2
CSVDYHRTAYGYTF	TGCAGCGTTGACTATCACAGGACGGCCTATGGCTACACCTTC	TRBV29-1	TRBJ1-2	many	NA
CAWEGQGDSPLHF	TGTGCCTGGGAGGGACAGGGGGATTCACCCCTCCACTTT	TRBV30	TRBJ1-6	many	TRBD1
CASSLFQGGQPQHF	TGTGCCAGCAGTTTATTTCAGGGTGGTCAGCCCCAGCATTTT	TRBV12-3/TRBV12-4	TRBJ1-5	few	NA
CASSVASGVYEQYF	TGTGCCAGCAGTGTTGCGTCAGGAGTCTACGAGCAGTACTTC	TRBV27	TRBJ2-7	many	NA
CASRPESSYNEQFF	TGTGCCAGCAGGCCAGAGAGCTCCTACAATGAGCAGTTCTTC	TRBV7-3	TRBJ2-1	NA	NA
CASSPRERSYTF	TGTGCCAGCAGCCCCCGAGAGAGAAGCTACACCTTC	TRBV7-2	TRBJ1-2	many	NA
CASSQGDPKRNTIYF	TGTGCCAGCAGCCAAGGGGACCCAAAAAGAAACACCATATATTTT	TRBV3-1	TRBJ1-3	many	NA
CASSLRPSESGDRGYTF	TGTGCCAGCAGTCTCCGCCCCTCCGAGTCAGGGGATCGGGGCTACACCTTC	TRBV27	TRBJ1-2	many	NA
CAGQNYGYTF	TGTGCCGGACAGAACTATGGCTACACCTTC	TRBV6-1	TRBJ1-2	once	NA
CASSYKGDEQYF	TGTGCCAGCAGTTACAAAGGAGACGAGCAGTACTTC	TRBV6-5	TRBJ2-7	NA	NA
CASSVAEGPYNEQFF	TGTGCCAGCAGCGTAGCGGAGGGACCCTACAATGAGCAGTTCTTC	TRBV9	TRBJ2-1	few	NA
CAISDSGQETQYF	TGTGCCATCAGTGACAGCGGGCAAGAGACCCAGTACTTC	TRBV10-3	TRBJ2-5	few	NA
CASSRGRGGGWAQPQHF	TGTGCCAGCTCGCGCGGGCGGGGGGGGGGTTGGGCGCAGCCCCAGCATTTT	TRBV6-1	TRBJ1-5	NA	NA
CASSQDTGPYGYTF	TGTGCCAGCAGCCAAGATACAGGGCCCTATGGCTACACCTTC	TRBV3-1	TRBJ1-2	NA	NA
CASSPAAGTGGIYGYTF	TGTGCCAGCTCACCAGCGGCCGGGACAGGCGGAATCTATGGCTACACCTTC	TRBV18	TRBJ1-2	many	TRBD1